The entry below gives a single T cell receptor beta chain sequence along with its context. As handled by the study authors: Researchers report that nucleated cell counts were estimated from reference gene primer amplification. TCRdb's copy holds only in-frame clones and misses some; the assay was immunoSEQ multiplex PCR. The V and J calls and clone size are taken from that table; D and trimming were inferred from the DNA. The sample comprises around 47,000 clones, roughly four fifths of which are singletons, and 6.9% rests with the top ten. This sample is part of a study of blood T cell repertoires in COVID-19. Study at large: Both acute and convalescent COVID-19 samples were obtained from the United States, Italy and Spain. T cells, B-cell-depleted T cells, or PBMCs supplied cDNA or gDNA.

CDR3 length equals 14 residues. V lost 1 base and J lost 2, with 6 bases in between. Germline V gene lookup returns CDR1 SGHRS and CDR2 YFSETQ. Sequencing used peripheral blood. The sequence derives from a man aged 65 to 85 with active COVID-19. The J gene is TRBJ1-4, the V gene TRBV5-1; TRBD1 is a possible D gene (5 bases). The CDR3 loop reads CASSLSGTNEKLFF. The CDR3 DNA follows: TGCGCCAGCAGCTTGTCAGGGACTAATGAAAAACTGTTTTTT.